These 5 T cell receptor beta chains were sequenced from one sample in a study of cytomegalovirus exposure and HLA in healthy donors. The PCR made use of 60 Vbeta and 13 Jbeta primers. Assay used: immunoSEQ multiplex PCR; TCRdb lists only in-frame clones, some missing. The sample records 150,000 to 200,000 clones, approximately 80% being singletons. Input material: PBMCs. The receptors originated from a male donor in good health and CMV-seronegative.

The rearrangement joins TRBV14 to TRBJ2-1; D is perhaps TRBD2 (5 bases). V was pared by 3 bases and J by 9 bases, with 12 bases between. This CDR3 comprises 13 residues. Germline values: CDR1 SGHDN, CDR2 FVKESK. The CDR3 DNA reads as TGTGCCAGCAGCCAGAGACCTAGCAGTGAGCAGTTCTTC. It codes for CASSQRPSSEQFF. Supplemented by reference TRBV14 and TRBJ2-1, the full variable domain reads EAGVTQFPSHSVIEKGQTVTLRCDPISGHDNLYWYRRVMGKEIKFLLHFVKESKQDESGMPNNRFLAERTGGTYSTLKVQPAELEDSGVYFCASSQRPSSEQFFGPGTRLTVL.

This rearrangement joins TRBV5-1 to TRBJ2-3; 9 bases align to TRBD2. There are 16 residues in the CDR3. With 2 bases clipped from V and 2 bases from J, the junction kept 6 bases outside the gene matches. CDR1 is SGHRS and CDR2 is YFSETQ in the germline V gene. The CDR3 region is CASSFLTSGNTDTQYF. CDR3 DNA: TGCGCCAGCAGCTTTTTGACTAGCGGAAACACAGATACGCAGTATTTT.

CDR3 DNA sequence: TGCAGCGTTGCTGGTGCGGGAGTTTTTGCCGATACGCAGTATTTT. It translates to CSVAGAGVFADTQYF. The chain recombines TRBV29-1 with TRBJ2-3, with 7 positions matching TRBD2. CDR1 SQVTM and CDR2 ANQGSEA come from the germline V gene. V was clipped by 4 bases and J by 6 bases; unmatched bases: 13. The CDR3 extends over 15 amino acids.

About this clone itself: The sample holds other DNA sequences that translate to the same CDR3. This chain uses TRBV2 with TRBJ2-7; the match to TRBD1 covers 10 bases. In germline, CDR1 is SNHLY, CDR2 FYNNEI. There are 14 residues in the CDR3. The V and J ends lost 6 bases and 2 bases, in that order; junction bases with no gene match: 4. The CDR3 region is CASRNGQGAYEQYF. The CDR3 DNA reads TGTGCCAGCAGAAATGGACAGGGGGCCTACGAGCAGTACTTC.

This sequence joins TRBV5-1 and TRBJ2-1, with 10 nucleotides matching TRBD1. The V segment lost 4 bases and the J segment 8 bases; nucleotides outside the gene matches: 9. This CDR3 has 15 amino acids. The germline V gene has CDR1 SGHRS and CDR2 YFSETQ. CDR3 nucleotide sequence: TGCGCCAGCAGCCTGGGACAGGGGAGGGGGGATGAGCAGTTCTTC. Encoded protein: CASSLGQGRGDEQFF.